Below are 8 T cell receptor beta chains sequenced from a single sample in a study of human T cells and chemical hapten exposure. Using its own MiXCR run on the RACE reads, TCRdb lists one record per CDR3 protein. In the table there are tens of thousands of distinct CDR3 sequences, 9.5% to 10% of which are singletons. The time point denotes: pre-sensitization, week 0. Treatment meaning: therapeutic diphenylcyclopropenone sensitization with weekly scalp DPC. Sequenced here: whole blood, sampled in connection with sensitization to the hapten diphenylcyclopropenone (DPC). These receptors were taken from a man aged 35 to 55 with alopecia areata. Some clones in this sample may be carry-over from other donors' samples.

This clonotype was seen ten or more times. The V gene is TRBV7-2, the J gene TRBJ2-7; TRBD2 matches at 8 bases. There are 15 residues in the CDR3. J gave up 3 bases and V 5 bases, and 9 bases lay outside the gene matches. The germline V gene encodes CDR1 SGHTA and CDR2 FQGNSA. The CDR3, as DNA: TGTGCCAGCAGCCGTAGGACTAGCTCAAACTACGAGCAGTACTTC. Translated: CASSRRTSSNYEQYF.

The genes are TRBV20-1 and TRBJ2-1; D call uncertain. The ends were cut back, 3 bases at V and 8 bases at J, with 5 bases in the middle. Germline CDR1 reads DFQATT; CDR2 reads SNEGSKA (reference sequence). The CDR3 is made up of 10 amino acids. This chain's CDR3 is CSASFDEQFF. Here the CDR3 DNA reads TGCAGTGCTAGCTTCGATGAGCAGTTCTTC.

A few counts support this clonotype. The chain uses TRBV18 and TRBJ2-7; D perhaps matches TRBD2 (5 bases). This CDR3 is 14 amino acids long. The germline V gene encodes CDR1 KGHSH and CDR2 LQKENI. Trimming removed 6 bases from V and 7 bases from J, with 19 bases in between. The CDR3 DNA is TGTGCCAGCTCGTCTGACCCATACCCGGGAGAGCAGTACTTC. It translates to CASSSDPYPGEQYF.

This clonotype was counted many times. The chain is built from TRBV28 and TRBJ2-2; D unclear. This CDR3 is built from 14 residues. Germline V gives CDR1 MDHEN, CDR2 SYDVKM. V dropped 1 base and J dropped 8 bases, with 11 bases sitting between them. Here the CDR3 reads CASSLFGSTGELFF. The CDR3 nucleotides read TGTGCCAGCAGTTTATTCGGTTCTACGGGGGAGCTGTTTTTT.

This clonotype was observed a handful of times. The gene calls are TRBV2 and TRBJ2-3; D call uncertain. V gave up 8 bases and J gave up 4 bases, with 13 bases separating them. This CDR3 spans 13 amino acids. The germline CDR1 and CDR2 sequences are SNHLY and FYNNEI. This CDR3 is CASLAARADTQYF. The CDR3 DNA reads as TGTGCCAGCTTGGCCGCCCGGGCAGATACGCAGTATTTT.

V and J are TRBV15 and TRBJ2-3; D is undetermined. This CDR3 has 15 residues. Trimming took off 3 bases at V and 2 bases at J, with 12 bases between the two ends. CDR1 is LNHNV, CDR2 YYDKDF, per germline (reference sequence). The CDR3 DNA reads TGTGCCACCAGCAGGCCTCTTGGGGTCACAGATACGCAGTATTTT. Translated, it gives CATSRPLGVTDTQYF. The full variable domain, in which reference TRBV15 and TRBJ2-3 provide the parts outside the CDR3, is DAMVIQNPRYQVTQFGKPVTLSCSQTLNHNVMYWYQQKSSQAPKLLFHYYDKDFNNEADTPDNFQSRRPNTSFCFLDIRSPGLGDTAMYLCATSRPLGVTDTQYFGPGTRLTVL.

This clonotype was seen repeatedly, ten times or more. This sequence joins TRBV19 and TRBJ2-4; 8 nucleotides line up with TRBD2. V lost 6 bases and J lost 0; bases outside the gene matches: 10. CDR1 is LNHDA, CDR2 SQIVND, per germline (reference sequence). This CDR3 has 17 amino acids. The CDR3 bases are TGTGCCAGTAGCCAAAGGGGCGGGAGGTTAGCCAAAAACATTCAGTACTTC. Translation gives CASSQRGGRLAKNIQYF.

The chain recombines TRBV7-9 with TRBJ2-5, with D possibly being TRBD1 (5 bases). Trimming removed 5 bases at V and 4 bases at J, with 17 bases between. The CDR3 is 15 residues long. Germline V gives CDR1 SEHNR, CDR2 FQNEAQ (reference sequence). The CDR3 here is CASSLIIGQLETQYF. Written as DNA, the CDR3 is TGTGCCAGCAGCCTGATCATCGGACAATTAGAGACCCAGTACTTC.